The following is a T cell receptor (beta chain) sequence with its context. This entry belongs to a study of OX40 agonist ivuxolimab in advanced cancers. The overall study: Enrolled patients in dose escalation had cancers that were hepatocellular carcinoma, melanoma, renal cell or head and neck cancer. From roughly 20 to 85 years was the age range, with a mean of about 54 years, and about 78% were male.

The CDR3 runs 15 residues. CDR1 is SGHTA, CDR2 FQGNSA, per germline. V was pared by 2 bases and J by 6 bases, with 13 bases between. Generated by immunoSEQ multiplex PCR, the TCRdb table keeps only in-frame clones and is missing some. The repertoire holds tens of thousands of clones, with 80% as singletons. The receptor comes from an adult with an advanced solid tumor such as melanoma, head and neck, liver or kidney cancer. This rearrangement joins TRBV7-2 to TRBJ2-2; D is undetermined. The sequencing here drew on CD4+ or CD8+ T cells sorted from blood, taken in a trial of the OX40 agonist ivuxolimab. The CDR3 region has the DNA TGTGCCAGCAGCTTAAATCTGCCTGGGGCCGGGGAGCTGTTTTTT. Its protein is CASSLNLPGAGELFF.